This is a list of T cell receptor beta chains from one sample in a study of blood T cell repertoires in COVID-19. The repertoire was sequenced with immunoSEQ multiplex PCR; TCRdb's copy has only in-frame clones and lacks some. This sample has about 80,000 clones; approximately 82% occur once, and the top ten carry under 45%. Specimen: peripheral blood. These receptor sequences come from a woman aged 70 to 79 with acute or convalescent COVID-19. CDR3s include the opening cysteine and the closing phenylalanine or tryptophan. D genes are given only for firm matches. Clone size appears in some rows only: once, few, many, or a class for an expanded clone.

len	v_gene	d_gene	j_gene	abundance	CDR3nt	CDR3aa
11	TRBV6-5	.	TRBJ2-1	.	TGTGCCAGCAGGTATGGGCTGGAGCAGTTCTTC	CASRYGLEQFF
13	TRBV6-6	.	TRBJ1-5	.	TGTGCCAGCACCCTCCGGGGGGGTCAGCCCCAGCATTTT	CASTLRGGQPQHF
15	TRBV6-1	.	TRBJ2-7	.	TGTGCCAGCAGTGAAGCTGTGCGACAGGTACGTGAGCAGTACTTC	CASSEAVRQVREQYF
13	TRBV18	.	TRBJ2-7	.	TGTGCCAGCTCACGGCGGACAGTACACGAGCAGTACTTC	CASSRRTVHEQYF
12	TRBV30	.	TRBJ2-7	once	TGTGCCTGGAGTGAGGGGAACTACGAGCAGTACTTC	CAWSEGNYEQYF
15	TRBV24-1	.	TRBJ1-2	.	TGTGCCACCGAGGCGGAGGGGCCGGCTAACTATGGCTACACCTTC	CATEAEGPANYGYTF
15	TRBV2	TRBD2	TRBJ2-3	.	TGTGCCAGCATTTCGGGACTAGCGGTCCGTGATACGCAGTATTTT	CASISGLAVRDTQYF
17	TRBV18	.	TRBJ2-1	few	TGTGCCAGCTCACCGTCGGTCGCTAGCAACTGGTACAATGAGCAGTTCTTC	CASSPSVASNWYNEQFF
11	TRBV29-1	.	TRBJ2-5	.	TGCAGCGTGGACAGCCAAGAGACCCAGTACTTC	CSVDSQETQYF
12	TRBV3-1/TRBV3-2	.	TRBJ1-4	.	TGTGCCAGCAGCCAAGGGGCTGAAAAACTGTTTTTT	CASSQGAEKLFF
12	TRBV28	.	TRBJ2-7	.	TGTGCCAGTGCCTCAGGCTCCTACGAGCAGTACTTC	CASASGSYEQYF
16	TRBV19	TRBD2	TRBJ2-1	.	TGTGCCAGTAGTCCACTAGCGACCAGCTCCTACAATGAGCAGTTCTTC	CASSPLATSSYNEQFF
13	TRBV12-3/TRBV12-4	TRBD1	TRBJ2-5	.	TGTGCCAGCAGCCCGGACAGGCGGGAGACCCAGTACTTC	CASSPDRRETQYF
14	TRBV28	TRBD2	TRBJ2-3	.	TGTGCCAGCAGTTTAGCGGGAGGGTCAGATACGCAGTATTTT	CASSLAGGSDTQYF
18	TRBV24-1	.	TRBJ2-6	.	TGTGCCACCAGTGATTCGACAGGTGGGAGCTCTGGGGCCAACGTCCTGACTTTC	CATSDSTGGSSGANVLTF
12	TRBV5-6	.	TRBJ1-6	.	TGTGCCAGCAGCTTCGGAGGTTCACCCCTCCACTTT	CASSFGGSPLHF
14	TRBV7-2	.	TRBJ2-5	.	TGTGCCAGCAGCTTACGTGGCCTCCAAGAGACCCAGTACTTC	CASSLRGLQETQYF
16	TRBV7-3	TRBD2	TRBJ2-3	.	TGTGCCAGCAGCTCGGGACTAGCGGGCGCCGCAGATACGCAGTATTTT	CASSSGLAGAADTQYF
14	TRBV2	.	TRBJ1-1	once	TGTGCCAGCAGCTCAGGTGCATTGAACACTGAAGCTTTCTTT	CASSSGALNTEAFF
15	TRBV10-3	TRBD2	TRBJ2-7	.	TGTGCCATCAGTGAGTCGAGCGGGAGGGCCTACGAGCAGTACTTC	CAISESSGRAYEQYF
12	TRBV6-5	.	TRBJ1-3	.	TGTGCCAGCACCGAGAGGGGAAACACCATATATTTT	CASTERGNTIYF
13	TRBV6-5	.	TRBJ2-1	.	TGTGCCAGCAGAGGAATGAATAGAGGGGAGCAGTTCTTC	CASRGMNRGEQFF
16	TRBV7-8	TRBD1	TRBJ1-4	.	TGTGCCAGCAGCAGCGTCCGGGACAGCCGTAATGAAAAACTGTTTTTT	CASSSVRDSRNEKLFF
13	TRBV30	TRBD1	TRBJ2-1	.	TGTGCCTGGGACAGGGGGCTTCGCAATGAGCAGTTCTTC	CAWDRGLRNEQFF
17	TRBV7-9	.	TRBJ1-4	.	TGTGCCAGCAGCTCCTCTTCCCGGCCGGGGATCGATGAAAAACTGTTTTTT	CASSSSSRPGIDEKLFF
14	TRBV6-1	.	TRBJ1-1	.	TGTGCCAGCAGTGATCTGACAAGGGGCGCTGAAGCTTTCTTT	CASSDLTRGAEAFF
17	TRBV19	TRBD2	TRBJ2-3	.	TGTGCCAGTAGTGCTAGCGGGAGGGGGTCCGGCACAGATACGCAGTATTTT	CASSASGRGSGTDTQYF
14	TRBV10-3	TRBD1	TRBJ2-3	.	TGTGCCATCAGTGAGTTCCCGGGACAGGGCGAGCAGTATTTT	CAISEFPGQGEQYF
13	TRBV5-5	.	TRBJ2-2	.	TGTGCCAGCCACACAGGGAACACCGGGGAGCTGTTTTTT	CASHTGNTGELFF
16	TRBV15	TRBD2	TRBJ2-1	.	TGTGCCACCAGCAGAGAAATCCTAGCGGGGGACAATGAGCAGTTCTTC	CATSREILAGDNEQFF
15	TRBV27	.	TRBJ2-2	.	TGTGCCAGCAGTCAGGGGCGGCCGCTCTCCGGGGAGCTGTTTTTT	CASSQGRPLSGELFF
14	TRBV9	TRBD1	TRBJ1-1	.	TGTGCCAGCAGCGTACGTCAGGGGGGCACTGAAGCTTTCTTT	CASSVRQGGTEAFF
14	TRBV30	TRBD1	TRBJ1-5	.	TGTGCCTGGAGTGTGACAGGGAGAAATCAGCCCCAGCATTTT	CAWSVTGRNQPQHF
13	TRBV6-6	.	TRBJ2-5	once	TGTGCCAGCACCGCGGGCGATCAAGAGACCCAGTACTTC	CASTAGDQETQYF
11	TRBV3-1/TRBV3-2	.	TRBJ1-4	.	TGTGCCAGCAGTTCAGGACGGGGGCTGTTTTTT	CASSSGRGLFF